The 6 T cell receptor beta chains below come from one sample, sequenced in a study of cytomegalovirus exposure and HLA in healthy donors. Use of 60 Vbeta and 13 Jbeta primers characterized the PCR. The data were produced by immunoSEQ multiplex PCR, yet TCRdb's version contains in-frame clones alone and is incomplete. The sample has some 120,000 clones, and its top ten clones hold about 2.1%. The sequenced sample was PBMCs. These TCRs come from a woman aged 55 to 70 in good health and CMV-seronegative.

This rearrangement joins TRBV4-1 to TRBJ1-6, with D hard to call. The CDR3 totals 15 residues. Trimming cost V 0 bases and J 9 bases, with 12 bases left between them. CDR1 is MGHRA and CDR2 is YSYEKL in the germline V gene. The DNA of the CDR3 is TGCGCCAGCAGCCAAGATGGGCAGCCAAGTTCACCCCTCCACTTT. This gives the protein CASSQDGQPSSPLHF.

The chain uses TRBV27 and TRBJ2-5; D is unclear. Germline CDR1 reads MNHEY; CDR2 reads SMNVEV (reference sequence). V dropped 5 bases and J dropped 1 base, with 2 bases sitting between them. CDR3 length: 11 amino acids. CDR3 coding DNA: TGTGCCAGCAGTCTCCAAGAGACCCAGTACTTC. Translated, it gives CASSLQETQYF.

The genes are TRBV5-4 and TRBJ2-7; 7 bases line up with TRBD2. V lost 4 bases, J lost 0 bases, and 4 bases stayed unmatched. The CDR3 covers 14 residues. Germline V gene sequence: CDR1 SGHNT, CDR2 YYREEE (reference sequence). CDR3 protein: CASSRDYSSYEQYF. The CDR3 bases are TGTGCCAGCAGCAGGGACTATAGCTCCTACGAGCAGTACTTC.

This sequence joins TRBV6-4 and TRBJ2-3; D may be TRBD2 (5 bases). The CDR3 has 13 residues. V was shortened by 8 bases and J by 2 bases, with 11 bases between the two germline ends. Germline V lookup: CDR1 MRHNA, CDR2 SNTAGT. Here the CDR3 reads CASSSRDTDTQYF. The CDR3 DNA reads TGTGCCAGCTCTTCCCGGGACACAGATACGCAGTATTTT.

J is TRBJ2-1 and V is TRBV28, with 9 bases lining up with TRBD2. Germline V gives CDR1 MDHEN, CDR2 SYDVKM. The CDR3 loop spans 16 amino acids. J was trimmed by 5 bases and V by 4 bases; bases with no gene match: 9. The CDR3 is CASSSLAGEVDNEQFF. CDR3 bases: TGTGCCAGCAGTTCATTAGCGGGAGAGGTTGACAATGAGCAGTTCTTC. Supplemented by reference TRBV28 and TRBJ2-1, the full variable domain reads DVKVTQSSRYLVKRTGEKVFLECVQDMDHENMFWYRQDPGLGLRLIYFSYDVKMKEKGDIPEGYSVSREKKERFSLILESASTNQTSMYLCASSSLAGEVDNEQFFGPGTRLTVL.

The rearrangement joins TRBV10-2 to TRBJ2-3, with 11 bases that match TRBD2. This CDR3 contains 14 residues. V lost 7 bases and J lost 4; bases outside the gene matches: 4. CDR1 is WSHSY, CDR2 SAAADI, per germline. For the CDR3, the DNA is TGCGCCAGCACCCCTAGCGGGAGGCCAGATACGCAGTATTTT. This translates into CASTPSGRPDTQYF.